A selection of T cell receptor beta chains follows, all from one sample in a study of shared clonotypes between healthy human individuals. Generated by immunoSEQ multiplex PCR, the TCRdb table keeps only in-frame clones and is missing some. The repertoire holds around 1,900,000 clones, with approximately 92% as singletons. Source material: naive CD8+ T cells from PBMCs. The source is a man younger than 35 in good health. Some clones in this sample may be carry-over from other donors' samples. Each CDR3 is given with its conserved first and last residue. A D gene is named only where the DNA matches it firmly. For some rows the clone size is stated as once, few or many, or as a class when expanded; others skip it.

abundance	j_gene	d_gene	v_gene	CDR3nt	CDR3aa
NA	TRBJ2-7	NA	TRBV6-1	TGTGCCAGCAGTGAAGCGCGGGGGAGGGGGAACGGCGAGCAGTACTTC	CASSEARGRGNGEQYF
NA	TRBJ2-7	TRBD1	TRBV29-1	TGCAGCGTTGGGGGACAGAGTTCCTACGAGCAGTACTTC	CSVGGQSSYEQYF
once	TRBJ2-7	TRBD1	TRBV27	TGTGCCAGCAGTTCTAGGGACAGGGACTACGAGCAGTACTTC	CASSSRDRDYEQYF
NA	TRBJ2-3	TRBD1	TRBV7-6	TGTGCCAGCAGCACAGGGGCTAGCACAGATACGCAGTATTTT	CASSTGASTDTQYF
once	TRBJ2-2	TRBD2	TRBV4-2	TGTGCCAGCAGCCCCCCTCTAGCGGGAAGGGAGGAGCTGTTTTTT	CASSPPLAGREELFF
NA	TRBJ2-7	TRBD1	TRBV28	TGTGCCAGCAGAGGACAGGGTTTATGGGAGCAGTACTTC	CASRGQGLWEQYF
NA	TRBJ2-1	NA	TRBV6-5	TGTGCCAGCAGTTACACGAATCCCGTTAGGGGAAATGAGCAGTTCTTC	CASSYTNPVRGNEQFF
once	TRBJ1-1	TRBD1	TRBV27	TGTGCCACCGATTCAGGGGGCGTAGCTTTCTTT	CATDSGGVAFF
NA	TRBJ2-5	NA	TRBV7-3	TGTGCCAGCAGCCGATGGTTGGGGGAGACCCAGTACTTC	CASSRWLGETQYF
NA	TRBJ2-7	NA	TRBV9	TGTGCCAGCAGCCCGGGACATTCGACGTACGAGCAGTACTTC	CASSPGHSTYEQYF
NA	TRBJ2-1	NA	TRBV27	TGTGCCAGCAGTTTCCTAGCGGACAGCTCCTACAATGAGCAGTTCTTC	CASSFLADSSYNEQFF
NA	TRBJ2-1	TRBD2	TRBV15	TGTGCCACCGGCGGGGTGCCCCCGGGTGCGGGAGAGGACAATGAGCAGTTCTTC	CATGGVPPGAGEDNEQFF
NA	TRBJ1-5	NA	TRBV6-1	TGTGCCAGCAGGGCCCTCCGCACGAGCAATCAGCCCCAGCATTTT	CASRALRTSNQPQHF
NA	TRBJ2-1	TRBD2	TRBV5-1	TGCGCCAGCAGCTTGGGGCTAGCGGGAGGGCCCTACAATGAGCAGTTCTTC	CASSLGLAGGPYNEQFF
NA	TRBJ2-7	NA	TRBV9	TGTGCCAGCAGCGTAGTCCCCGGGAGTCTCTACGAGCAGTACTTC	CASSVVPGSLYEQYF
NA	TRBJ2-7	TRBD2	TRBV27	TGTGCCAGCAGTTTATCGCCGACTAGCGCGGACGAGCAGTACTTC	CASSLSPTSADEQYF
NA	TRBJ2-5	NA	TRBV7-9	TGTGCCAGCAGCCATGAATATTGGGGGGCTAGCCTTTTGGAGACCCAGTACTTC	CASSHEYWGASLLETQYF
NA	TRBJ2-1	NA	TRBV27	TGTGCCAGTCTACCTTATCCTAGCTCCTACAATGAGCAGTTCTTC	CASLPYPSSYNEQFF
once	TRBJ1-1	TRBD1	TRBV27	TGTGCCAGCAGTTTAGTTTTCTTTGGGGGACAGAGCAACACTGAAGCTTTCTTT	CASSLVFFGGQSNTEAFF
NA	TRBJ2-1	NA	TRBV7-7	TGTGCCAGCAGCTTAGCCGGGCCTGTCAATGAGCAGTTCTTC	CASSLAGPVNEQFF
once	TRBJ2-1	NA	TRBV7-9	TGTGCCAGCAGCTTTGACAGGAATGAGCAGTTCTTC	CASSFDRNEQFF
once	TRBJ2-7	TRBD2	TRBV11-2	TGTGCCAGCAGCGGGCGGGAGAGAGGCTACGAGCAGTACTTC	CASSGRERGYEQYF
NA	TRBJ2-7	NA	TRBV27	TGTGCCAGCAGTTACCGGGACGGCTTGTCCTACGAGCAGTACTTC	CASSYRDGLSYEQYF
NA	TRBJ2-7	TRBD1	TRBV29-1	TGCAGCGTCGCCTCCGGGACAGGCGCATACGAGCAGTACTTC	CSVASGTGAYEQYF
NA	TRBJ1-5	TRBD1	TRBV27	TGTGCCAGCAAACTGTATGGGGGGACAGTAAACAATCAGCCCCAGCATTTT	CASKLYGGTVNNQPQHF
NA	TRBJ2-5	NA	TRBV7-8	TGTGCCAGCAGTTACCGCCCGGGTCAAGAGACCCAGTACTTC	CASSYRPGQETQYF
NA	TRBJ2-2	TRBD2	TRBV4-2	TGTGCCAGCAGCCAAGAGTTGAGCGGGATCGGGGAGCTGTTTTTT	CASSQELSGIGELFF